The TCR beta chain under discussion was sequenced for a study of beta chain features in type 1 diabetes. Study at large: Healthy donors and patients had similar age, gender and cell yields.

For this clone: The antigen remains unidentified. Germline is not matched at one junction end, which may reflect a read error.

Germline values: CDR1 LGHNT, CDR2 FRNRAP. This CDR3 is 20 amino acids long. Study findings and constraints: Insertions were fewer and deletions more numerous at VDJ junctions in type 1 diabetes patients. Shorter TCRB CDR3s, moderately but significantly so, were found in Type 1 diabetes patients in all four CD4+ subsets.

Every bit of the isolated RNA underwent reverse transcription, so sequencing read expressed TCRB transcripts. The assay was immunoSEQ multiplex PCR, and TCRdb's table has in-frame clones only and misses some. The sample shows more than 140,000 clones, approximately 9.8% of them seen only once. Sequencing was done on a sample of central memory CD4+ T cells from blood. This clonotype was obtained from a woman aged 40 to 50 in good health. This chain uses TRBV12-5 with TRBJ2-5; 10 nucleotides match TRBD2. This CDR3 reads CASGLVISRAAGGLKETQYF. CDR3 in DNA: TGTGCTAGTGGCTTGGTAATCTCCCGGGCAGCGGGGGGGCTGAAAGAGACCCAGTACTTC.